These T cell receptor beta chains were read from a single sample in a study of cytomegalovirus exposure and HLA in healthy donors. Method: immunoSEQ multiplex PCR; TCRdb's copy keeps in-frame clones and lacks some. The sample yields about 200,000 clones, roughly 80% seen once. What was sequenced was PBMCs. These receptors came from a woman under 40 in good health and CMV-seropositive. Both conserved end residues are part of each CDR3. A D gene is named only where the DNA matches it firmly. Clone size is not always given. Where it is, it says once, few, many or a class for expanded clones.

D,size,length,J,V,CDR3,DNA
TRBD1,NA,11,TRBJ1-1,TRBV28,CASSGDSQRFF,TGTGCCAGCAGTGGGGACAGCCAACGCTTCTTT
NA,NA,13,TRBJ1-1,TRBV30,CAWSTTGGTEAFF,TGTGCCTGGAGTACCACAGGCGGAACTGAAGCTTTCTTT
TRBD1,NA,16,TRBJ2-7,TRBV5-1,CASSRRTGGDTYEQYF,TGCGCCAGCAGCCGACGGACAGGGGGCGATACCTACGAGCAGTACTTC
NA,NA,11,TRBJ2-7,TRBV20-1,CSARTAYEQYF,TGCAGTGCAAGAACTGCCTACGAGCAGTACTTC
TRBD1,NA,15,TRBJ1-5,TRBV28,CASKGAGTSGWPQHF,TGTGCCAGCAAGGGGGCAGGAACTTCTGGATGGCCCCAGCATTTT
NA,few,14,TRBJ2-2,TRBV5-4,CASRQTRGTGELFF,TGTGCCAGCAGACAGACTAGAGGTACCGGGGAGCTGTTTTTT
TRBD2,NA,16,TRBJ2-3,TRBV18,CASSPPTGGPTDTQYF,TGTGCCAGCTCACCACCAACGGGAGGCCCCACAGATACGCAGTATTTT
NA,NA,16,TRBJ1-1,TRBV11-2,CASSLGGGRWNTEAFF,TGTGCCAGCAGCTTAGGTGGGGGCCGCTGGAACACTGAAGCTTTCTTT
NA,few,16,TRBJ1-1,TRBV7-9,CASTKRAVRVGTEAFF,TGTGCCAGCACCAAGAGGGCTGTCCGGGTAGGCACTGAAGCTTTCTTT
TRBD1,few,14,TRBJ2-5,TRBV7-3,CASSRTGGEETQYF,TGTGCCAGCAGCAGGACAGGGGGGGAAGAGACCCAGTACTTC
TRBD2,NA,19,TRBJ2-2,TRBV4-1,CASSQVSSGGLSYTGELFF,TGCGCCAGCAGCCAAGTTTCTAGCGGGGGGTTAAGCTACACCGGGGAGCTGTTTTTT
TRBD2,few,14,TRBJ2-5,TRBV6-4,CASSVAGGRETQYF,TGTGCCAGCAGCGTAGCGGGGGGGCGAGAGACCCAGTACTTC
NA,NA,15,TRBJ1-4,TRBV5-1,CASSLGSATNEKLFF,TGCGCCAGCAGCTTGGGCAGTGCAACTAATGAAAAACTGTTTTTT
TRBD1,NA,18,TRBJ2-6,TRBV4-3,CASSHFYRGFSGANVLTF,TGCGCCAGCAGCCATTTTTACAGGGGATTTTCTGGGGCCAACGTCCTGACTTTC